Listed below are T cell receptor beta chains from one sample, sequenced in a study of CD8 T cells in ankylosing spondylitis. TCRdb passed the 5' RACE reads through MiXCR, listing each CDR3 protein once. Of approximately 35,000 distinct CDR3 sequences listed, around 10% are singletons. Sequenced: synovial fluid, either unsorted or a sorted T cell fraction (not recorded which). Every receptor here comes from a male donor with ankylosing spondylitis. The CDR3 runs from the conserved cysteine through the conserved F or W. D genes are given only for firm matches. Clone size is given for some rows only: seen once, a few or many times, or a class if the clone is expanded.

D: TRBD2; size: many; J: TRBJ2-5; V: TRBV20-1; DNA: TGCAGTGCTCTCCCCAGCGGGGAGGGGAGGACCCAGTACTTC; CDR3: CSALPSGEGRTQYF
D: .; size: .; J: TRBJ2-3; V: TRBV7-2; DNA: TGTGCCAGCAGTCCCATCACTAGCCTGGCGCAGTATTTT; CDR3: CASSPITSLAQYF
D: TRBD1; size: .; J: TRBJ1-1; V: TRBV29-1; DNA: TGCAGCGTCTCTCTCTGGACAGGGATGAACACTGAAGCTTTCTTT; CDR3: CSVSLWTGMNTEAFF
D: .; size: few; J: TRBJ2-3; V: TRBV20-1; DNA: TGCAGTGCTAGTGTTCTAGCGCTCACAGATACGCAGTATTTT; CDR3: CSASVLALTDTQYF
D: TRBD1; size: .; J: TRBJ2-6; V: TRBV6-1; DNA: TGTGCCAGCAGTCCGACGCAGGGGGCGCGAAGGGCCAACGTCCTGACTTTC; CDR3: CASSPTQGARRANVLTF
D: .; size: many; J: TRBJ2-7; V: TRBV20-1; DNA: TGCAGTGCCCCCTATCCGCGCTTCTCCTACGAGCAGTACTTC; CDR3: CSAPYPRFSYEQYF
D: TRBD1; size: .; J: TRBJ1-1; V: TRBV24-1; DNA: TGTGCCACCAGTGACTCGACAGGGTCGACTGAAGCTTTCTTT; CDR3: CATSDSTGSTEAFF
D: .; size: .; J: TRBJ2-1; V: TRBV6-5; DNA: TGTGCCAGCAGTTACTTGGCGGACGGTTACAATGAGCAGTTCTTC; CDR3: CASSYLADGYNEQFF
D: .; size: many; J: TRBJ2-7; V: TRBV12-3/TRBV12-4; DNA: TGTGCCAGCAGTTTCTCCCCTCCCGAGCAGTACTTC; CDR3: CASSFSPPEQYF
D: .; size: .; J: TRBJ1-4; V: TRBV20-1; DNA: TGCAGTGCTACGAGAACAGACGATGAAAAACTGTTTTTT; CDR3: CSATRTDDEKLFF
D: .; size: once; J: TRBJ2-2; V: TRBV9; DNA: TGTGCCAGCAGCGCCGACACCGGGGAGCTGTTTTTT; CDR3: CASSADTGELFF
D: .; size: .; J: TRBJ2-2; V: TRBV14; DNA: .; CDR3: CASSQLAGGSGELFFF
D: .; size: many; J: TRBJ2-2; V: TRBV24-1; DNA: TGTGCCACCAGTGATTGGACAGCGACCGGGGAGCTGTTTTTT; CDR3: CATSDWTATGELFF
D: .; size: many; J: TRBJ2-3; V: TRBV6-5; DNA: TGTGCCAGCAGTTACCAGGGGGGTAATACGCAGTATTTT; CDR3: CASSYQGGNTQYF
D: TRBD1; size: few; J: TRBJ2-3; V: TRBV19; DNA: TGTGCCAGTAGTATTGGTATATCCCGGACAGGCGGAGATACGCAGTATTTT; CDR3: CASSIGISRTGGDTQYF
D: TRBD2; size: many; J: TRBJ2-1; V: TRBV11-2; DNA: TGTGCCAGCAGCTTCGGACTAGCGGGAGAGCCCAATGAGCAGTTCTTC; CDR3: CASSFGLAGEPNEQFF
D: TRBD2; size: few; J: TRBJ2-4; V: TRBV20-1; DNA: TGCAGTGCCCTGGCGGGAGCCGACCAGTCAAAAAACATTCAGTACTTC; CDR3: CSALAGADQSKNIQYF
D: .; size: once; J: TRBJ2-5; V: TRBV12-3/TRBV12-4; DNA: TGTGCCAGCAGAAATGGAGGGGGCCGAGAGACCCAGTACTTC; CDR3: CASRNGGGRETQYF
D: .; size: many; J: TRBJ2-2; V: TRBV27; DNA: TGTGCCAGCGGTCTGAGGGAGCTGTTTTTT; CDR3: CASGLRELFF
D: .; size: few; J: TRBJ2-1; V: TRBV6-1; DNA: TGTGCCAGCAGTAATCACAGGGGCGGGGAGAAGGAGCAGTTCTTC; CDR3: CASSNHRGGEKEQFF
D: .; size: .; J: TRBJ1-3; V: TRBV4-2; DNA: TGTGCCAGCAGCCAAGGGAGCGGAAACACCATATATTTT; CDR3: CASSQGSGNTIYF
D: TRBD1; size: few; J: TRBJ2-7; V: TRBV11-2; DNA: TGTGCCAGCAGTCATCCGGGACAGGTCTTTACTTTGGGCGAGCAGTACTTC; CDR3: CASSHPGQVFTLGEQYF
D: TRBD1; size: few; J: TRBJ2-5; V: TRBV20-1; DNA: TGCAGTGCTAGAACGGGACAGGGTTGGCAGGAGACCCAGTACTTC; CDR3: CSARTGQGWQETQYF
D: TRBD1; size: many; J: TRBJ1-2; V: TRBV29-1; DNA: TGCAGCGTTGATGGGATGACAGGGGCTCTTTATGGCTACACCTTC; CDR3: CSVDGMTGALYGYTF
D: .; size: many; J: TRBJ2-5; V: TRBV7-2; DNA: TGTGCCAGCAGCCTAAATGGTCCAGCGTTAGGAGGAGAGACCCAGTACTTC; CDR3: CASSLNGPALGGETQYF
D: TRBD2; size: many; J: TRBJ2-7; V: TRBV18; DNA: TGTGCCAGCTCCCTTGTGGGAGGGTTTTACGAGCAGTACTTC; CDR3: CASSLVGGFYEQYF
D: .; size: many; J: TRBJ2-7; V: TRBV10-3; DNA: TGTGCCATCACCCACAGTGACAGCTCCTACGAGCAGTACTTC; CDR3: CAITHSDSSYEQYF